A selection of T cell receptor beta chains follows, all from one sample in a study of OX40 agonist ivuxolimab in advanced cancers. Sequenced by immunoSEQ multiplex PCR; TCRdb stores in-frame clones only, minus some. The data show 80,000 to 100,000 clones, around 86% seen once. Sequencing used CD4+ or CD8+ T cells sorted from blood, obtained in a trial of the OX40 agonist ivuxolimab. The receptors were gathered from an adult with an advanced solid tumor such as melanoma, head and neck, liver or kidney cancer. The CDR3 runs from the conserved cysteine through the conserved F or W. D genes are given only for firm matches. Some rows mark clone size as missing; the rest say once, few, many or name a class of expanded clone.

J,V,D,size,length,CDR3
TRBJ2-4,TRBV11-2,TRBD2,-,15,CASSPRGVAKNIQYF
TRBJ2-3,TRBV5-4,-,-,17,CASSGSTGGSHTDTQYF
TRBJ2-6,TRBV7-8,-,-,17,CASSLEGGASGANVLTF
TRBJ1-2,TRBV27,TRBD1,-,15,CASSFAGQANYGYTF
TRBJ2-7,TRBV5-1,-,-,14,CASSPDGDSYEQYF
TRBJ2-3,TRBV19,-,-,14,CASRSGTIPDTQYF
TRBJ2-3,TRBV7-8,-,few,15,CASSLSGVDTDTQYF
TRBJ2-7,TRBV5-8,TRBD2,-,14,CASSTGLASYEQYF
TRBJ1-3,TRBV14,-,-,14,CASSAGTAGNTIYF
TRBJ1-6,TRBV9,TRBD1,-,15,CASSRDRGFDSPLHF
TRBJ2-3,TRBV15,-,-,19,CATSRGLIPGRRGSDTQYF
TRBJ1-2,TRBV19,-,many,12,CASSMGGYGYTF
TRBJ1-5,TRBV30,TRBD1,-,14,CAFKTGTGNQPQHF
TRBJ2-2,TRBV10-3,TRBD1,-,14,CAIRIQGDAGELFF
TRBJ2-7,TRBV27,TRBD1,-,20,CASSRPPGGWTGGRIYEQYF